This is a list of T cell receptor beta chains from one sample in a study of neurological immune-mediated disorders. TCRdb re-derived calls from the 5' RACE reads in MiXCR, one entry per CDR3 protein. The sample records roughly 23,000 distinct CDR3 sequences, 10% being singletons. Sequencing was carried out using PBMCs. The origin of the receptors is a woman aged 55-69 years with HTLV-1-associated myelopathy (HAM/TSP). CDR3s include the opening cysteine and the closing phenylalanine or tryptophan. D genes are given only for firm matches. Clone size, where shown, is once, few, many, or a class for clones that have expanded.

CASSQRTGAEQYF | TGTGCCAGCAGCCAGAGGACAGGCGCCGAGCAGTACTTC | TRBD1 | TRBJ2-7 | many | TRBV7-9
CASSDLSEQYF | TGCGCCAGCAGCGACCTCAGTGAGCAGTACTTC | - | TRBJ2-7 | many | TRBV5-1
CSAREGQGGSGYTF | TGCAGTGCTAGAGAGGGACAGGGAGGTTCTGGCTACACCTTC | TRBD1 | TRBJ1-2 | medium-sized | TRBV20-1
CATSTIFGGTEAFF | TGTGCCACCAGCACGATTTTCGGGGGAACTGAAGCTTTCTTT | - | TRBJ1-1 | many | TRBV15
CASAPLTHGTDTQYF | TGCGCCAGCGCCCCCTTGACCCATGGGACAGATACGCAGTATTTT | - | TRBJ2-3 | many | TRBV10-2
CSATGGPGDYGYTF | TGCAGTGCTACCGGGGGACCGGGGGACTATGGCTACACCTTC | - | TRBJ1-2 | many | TRBV20-1
CSASLGGGDQPQHF | TGCAGTGCTAGTTTGGGCGGGGGGGATCAGCCCCAGCATTTT | - | TRBJ1-5 | many | TRBV20-1
CATSHRRTGELFF | TGTGCCACCTCCCACAGGAGGACCGGGGAGCTGTTTTTT | - | TRBJ2-2 | - | TRBV11-2
CSLGAPQETQYF | TGCAGCCTGGGGGCGCCACAAGAGACCCAGTACTTC | - | TRBJ2-5 | many | TRBV20-1
CASSPQGGLTDTQYF | TGTGCCAGCAGCCCGCAGGGGGGTCTTACAGATACGCAGTATTTT | - | TRBJ2-3 | many | TRBV7-2
CATSDAAGTPSYNEQFF | TGTGCCACCAGTGATGCCGCCGGGACGCCGTCCTACAATGAGCAGTTCTTC | - | TRBJ2-1 | many | TRBV24-1
CSASSGWGINTEAFF | TGCAGTGCTAGCTCGGGATGGGGGATTAACACTGAAGCTTTCTTT | - | TRBJ1-1 | many | TRBV20-1
CASSLEGFQPQHF | TGTGCCAGCAGCTTGGAGGGGTTTCAGCCCCAGCATTTT | - | TRBJ1-5 | many | TRBV5-5
CASSLLPGTATYEQYF | TGCGCCAGCAGCTTGCTCCCCGGGACAGCAACCTACGAGCAGTACTTC | TRBD1 | TRBJ2-7 | few | TRBV5-1
CSARTLANTGELFF | TGCAGTGCCAGGACACTCGCGAACACCGGGGAGCTGTTTTTT | - | TRBJ2-2 | many | TRBV20-1
CSARWGMNTEAFF | TGCAGTGCCAGATGGGGAATGAACACTGAAGCTTTCTTT | - | TRBJ1-1 | many | TRBV20-1
CSARWGGVNEQFF | TGCAGTGCTAGATGGGGGGGGGTCAATGAGCAGTTCTTC | TRBD2 | TRBJ2-1 | - | TRBV20-1
CASSFGETHYF | TGCGCCAGCAGCTTTGGGGAGACCCACTATTTC | - | TRBJ2-5 | - | TRBV5-1
CASSLELGGQPQHF | TGTGCCAGCAGCTTAGAGCTGGGGGGTCAGCCCCAGCATTTT | - | TRBJ1-5 | many | TRBV7-6
CSAGPGGAPDTQYF | TGCAGTGCTGGCCCCGGGGGGGCCCCAGATACGCAGTATTTT | TRBD2 | TRBJ2-3 | - | TRBV20-1
CASQGPPGGNTEAFF | TGTGCCAGCCAGGGACCCCCAGGGGGCAACACTGAAGCTTTCTTT | TRBD1 | TRBJ1-1 | many | TRBV7-9
CASSQDFGGTTDTQYF | TGTGCCAGCAGCCAAGATTTTGGGGGTACGACAGATACGCAGTATTTT | - | TRBJ2-3 | many | TRBV4-2
CSAPRTKMNTEAFF | TGCAGTGCACCGAGGACCAAAATGAACACTGAAGCTTTCTTT | - | TRBJ1-1 | many | TRBV20-1
CASGFNRVTSPLHF | TGTGCTAGTGGTTTCAACAGGGTCACTTCACCCCTCCACTTT | - | TRBJ1-6 | many | TRBV12-5
CASSLGGDGWKDTQYF | TGCGCCAGCAGCTTGGGCGGGGATGGCTGGAAGGATACGCAGTATTTT | - | TRBJ2-3 | - | TRBV5-1
CASSPAYYNEQFF | TGTGCCAGCAGTCCCGCCTACTACAATGAGCAGTTCTTC | - | TRBJ2-1 | many | TRBV27
CSARDSIGRYGYTF | TGCAGTGCTAGAGATTCGATAGGTCGCTATGGCTACACCTTC | - | TRBJ1-2 | many | TRBV20-1
CASSARSAGGTDTQYF | TGTGCCAGCAGCGCAAGGTCTGCGGGGGGCACAGATACGCAGTATTTT | TRBD2 | TRBJ2-3 | many | TRBV4-2
CASSQTGTGGIETQYF | TGCGCCAGCAGCCAAACCGGTACAGGGGGGATAGAGACCCAGTACTTC | TRBD1 | TRBJ2-5 | - | TRBV5-1
CASTEPGLAYEQYF | TGTGCCAGCACAGAACCGGGACTAGCCTACGAGCAGTACTTC | TRBD2 | TRBJ2-7 | few | TRBV6-2/TRBV6-3
CASAQGQGAYEQYF | TGTGCCAGCGCCCAGGGACAGGGCGCCTACGAGCAGTACTTC | TRBD1 | TRBJ2-7 | many | TRBV14
CASSVWDSGSTDTQYF | TGTGCCAGCAGCGTATGGGATTCCGGGAGCACAGATACGCAGTATTTT | - | TRBJ2-3 | many | TRBV9
CASSPSSRQGSYEQYF | TGTGCCAGTAGTCCAAGTTCCCGACAGGGATCCTACGAGCAGTACTTC | TRBD1 | TRBJ2-7 | many | TRBV19
CASSQADRGSAKNIQYF | TGTGCCAGCAGCCAAGCCGACAGGGGTTCAGCCAAAAACATTCAGTACTTC | TRBD1 | TRBJ2-4 | medium-sized | TRBV4-2
CASSHAYREGSYEQYF | TGTGCCAGCAGTCACGCCTACAGGGAAGGGTCCTACGAGCAGTACTTC | - | TRBJ2-7 | many | TRBV27
CSAGLGGAEKLFF | TGCAGTGCTGGCCTCGGGGGGGCTGAAAAACTGTTTTTT | - | TRBJ1-4 | - | TRBV20-1
CASSLTATGELFF | TGTGCTAGCAGCTTAACAGCTACCGGGGAGCTGTTTTTT | - | TRBJ2-2 | - | TRBV7-7
CASSPGQGNQPQHF | TGCGCCAGCAGCCCCGGACAGGGCAATCAGCCCCAGCATTTT | TRBD1 | TRBJ1-5 | many | TRBV5-1
CASSFTSLGTDTQYF | TGTGCCAGCAGCTTTACCAGCCTTGGCACAGATACGCAGTATTTT | - | TRBJ2-3 | many | TRBV5-5
CASSNERIAGPNTGELFF | TGTGCCAGCAGCAACGAACGTATCGCGGGGCCGAACACCGGGGAGCTGTTTTTT | - | TRBJ2-2 | many | TRBV6-1
CASRAGQNNSPLHF | TGTGCCAGCAGAGCGGGACAGAATAATTCACCCCTCCACTTT | TRBD1 | TRBJ1-6 | many | TRBV9
CSARVERENTDTQYF | TGCAGTGCTAGAGTTGAGCGGGAAAACACAGATACGCAGTATTTT | TRBD2 | TRBJ2-3 | many | TRBV20-1
CASSPGASRATGELFF | TGTGCCAGCAGCCCAGGGGCTAGCCGCGCCACCGGGGAGCTGTTTTTT | - | TRBJ2-2 | many | TRBV7-2